Following are 14 T cell receptor beta chains from one sample sequenced in a study of T cell changes during pregnancy in multiple sclerosis. Sequencing was performed with immunoSEQ multiplex PCR; in TCRdb, only in-frame clones are kept and a portion is missing. The sample includes roughly 48,000 clones, about 94% of them seen just once. The sample was CD4+ T cells from peripheral blood mononuclear cells, taken in the first trimester of pregnancy. These receptors all stem from a female donor with multiple sclerosis, enrolled in a pregnancy study.

V usage is TRBV18 and J usage is TRBJ2-1; tentative D call: TRBD2 (6 bases). The V and J ends lost 3 bases and 14 bases respectively, with 17 bases between them. This CDR3 is 13 amino acids long. CDR1 is KGHSH and CDR2 is LQKENI in the germline V gene. Written as DNA, the CDR3 is TGTGCCAGCTCACCTTCGAGGTTGGAGGGCAAGTTCTTC. It translates to CASSPSRLEGKFF.

This clone was recorded only once. This chain uses TRBV7-2 with TRBJ1-6; D might be TRBD1 (6 bases). There are 16 residues in the CDR3. Germline V lookup: CDR1 SGHTA, CDR2 FQGNSA. Trimming removed 2 bases from V and 6 bases from J, with 14 bases in between. CDR3 DNA sequence: TGTGCCAGCAGCTTAATGGGGGGGGCTCTTAATTCACCCCTCCACTTT. Protein product: CASSLMGGALNSPLHF.

This sequence joins TRBV27 and TRBJ1-2; the match to TRBD1 covers 8 bases. Losses at the gene ends were 5 bases for V and 4 bases for J; bases not matched to a gene: 6. CDR3 length: 14 amino acids. Germline V CDR1 and CDR2: MNHEY, SMNVEV (reference sequence). The CDR3 loop reads CASSPRTGTYGYTF. CDR3 nucleotide sequence: TGTGCCAGCAGTCCCAGGACAGGGACCTATGGCTACACCTTC.

CDR3 protein: CASSGVSADRAYLHSYEQYF. The CDR3 nucleotides read TGTGCCAGCTCGGGCGTATCGGCGGACAGGGCGTATCTGCACTCCTACGAGCAGTACTTC. The genes are TRBV18 and TRBJ2-7; 8 bases align to TRBD1. Germline V gene sequence: CDR1 KGHSH, CDR2 LQKENI. CDR3 size: 20 residues. V was pared by 6 bases and J by 0 bases, with 22 bases of the junction left unmatched. The whole variable domain, filled in from reference TRBV18 and TRBJ2-7, reads NAGVMQNPRHLVRRRGQEARLRCSPMKGHSHVYWYRQLPEEGLKFMVYLQKENIIDESGMPKERFSAEFPKEGPSILRIQQVVRGDSAAYFCASSGVSADRAYLHSYEQYFGPGTRLTVT.

The chain uses TRBV18 and TRBJ2-5; D is undetermined. This CDR3 spans 14 amino acids. The V gene lost 3 bases and the J gene lost 1 base, with 9 bases spanning the gap. The V gene's germline CDR1 is KGHSH and CDR2 LQKENI. CDR3 loop: CASSPTDIQETQYF. CDR3 sequence (DNA): TGTGCCAGCTCACCTACAGACATCCAAGAGACCCAGTACTTC.

The gene calls are TRBV7-9 and TRBJ1-6, with D possibly being TRBD1 (6 bases). This CDR3 has 16 residues. Germline lookup yields CDR1 SEHNR and CDR2 FQNEAQ (reference sequence). V was clipped by 1 base and J by 13 bases, with 20 bases between them. CDR3 DNA: TGTGCCAGCAGCTTAGGATCCCAAACCCAGGGGTCGCCCCTCCACTTT. Its protein is CASSLGSQTQGSPLHF.

The CDR3 sequence is CATSRDLQANQPQHF. CDR3 DNA: TGTGCCACCAGCAGAGATCTGCAGGCCAATCAGCCCCAGCATTTT. The chain joins TRBV15 to TRBJ1-5; D is unclear. CDR1 LNHNV and CDR2 YYDKDF come from the germline V gene (reference sequence). V gave up 0 bases and J gave up 3 bases, with 9 bases separating them. This CDR3 has 15 amino acids.

The chain recombines TRBV15 with TRBJ1-2, with D uncertain. Trimming took off 9 bases at V and 5 bases at J, with 13 bases between the two ends. This CDR3 contains 12 residues. The germline CDR1 and CDR2 sequences are LNHNV and YYDKDF (reference sequence). CDR3 region: CATRGELYGYTF. Written as DNA, the CDR3 is TGTGCCACACGGGGAGAGCTTTATGGCTACACCTTC.

Only a few counts were recorded for this clone. The chain employs TRBV30 and TRBJ1-1, with 8 bases identical to TRBD1. The length of the CDR3 is 14 residues. V shed 3 bases and J 11 bases; nucleotides not matched to a gene: 14. The germline V gene encodes CDR1 GTSNPN and CDR2 SVGIG (reference sequence). The CDR3 is CAWSPRGQAVKAFF. The CDR3 region has the DNA TGTGCCTGGAGCCCGAGGGGACAGGCCGTGAAGGCTTTCTTT. Variable domain in full (rest from reference TRBV30 and TRBJ1-1): SQTIHQWPATLVQPVGSPLSLECTVEGTSNPNLYWYRQAAGRGLQLLFYSVGIGQISSEVPQNLSASRPQDRQFILSSKKLLLSDSGFYLCAWSPRGQAVKAFFGQGTRLTVV.

Here the CDR3 reads CASSRQGAGSYNEQFF. For the CDR3, the DNA is TGTGCCAGCAGCCGGCAGGGGGCGGGGTCCTACAATGAGCAGTTCTTC. V and J are TRBV5-4 and TRBJ2-1; 8 positions match TRBD1. V trimming: 4 bases; J trimming: 1 base; junction bases outside the gene matches: 7. The CDR3 is 16 residues long. CDR1 and CDR2 (germline): SGHNT, YYREEE (reference sequence).

The chain uses TRBV5-5 and TRBJ2-1; 14 nucleotides match TRBD2. The ends lost 2 bases at V and 6 bases at J; junction bases unmatched: 1. The CDR3 runs 15 residues. The V gene's germline CDR1 is SGHKS and CDR2 YYEKEE (reference sequence). The CDR3 is CASSLGLAGGNEQFF. The CDR3 DNA is TGTGCCAGCAGCTTAGGACTAGCGGGGGGCAATGAGCAGTTCTTC. The variable domain in full, with the rest retrieved from reference TRBV5-5 and TRBJ2-1, is DAGVTQSPTHLIKTRGQQVTLRCSPISGHKSVSWYQQVLGQGPQFIFQYYEKEERGRGNFPDRFSARQFPNYSSELNVNALLLGDSALYLCASSLGLAGGNEQFFGPGTRLTVL.

This clone was observed a few times. The rearrangement links TRBV11-2 to TRBJ2-5; D perhaps matches TRBD2 (5 bases). The V gene's germline CDR1 is SGHAT and CDR2 FQNNGV. This CDR3 has 14 residues. The V end was cut by 6 bases, the J end by 4 bases, with 15 bases between. This CDR3 reads CASRTLGGGETQYF. CDR3 sequence (DNA): TGTGCCAGCAGAACTCTAGGAGGTGGAGAGACCCAGTACTTC.

The V gene is TRBV6-5, the J gene TRBJ1-6; 7 nucleotides match TRBD1. The CDR3 runs 15 residues. CDR1 and CDR2 from the germline V gene are MNHEY and SVGAGI. V dropped 6 bases and J dropped 6; count of bases not matched to a gene: 8. The CDR3 sequence: CASRRQTGRNSPLHF. The CDR3 nucleotides are TGTGCCAGCAGGAGACAGACAGGGCGTAATTCACCCCTCCACTTT.

This chain links TRBV7-2 with TRBJ2-7, with 9 bases identical to TRBD2. The CDR3 has 17 residues. In germline, CDR1 is SGHTA, CDR2 FQGNSA. V was clipped by 0 bases and J by 4 bases; unmatched bases: 10. The CDR3 nucleotides are TGTGCCAGCAGCTTAGCTTTTGGCGGGGGGGCTCTGTACGAGCAGTACTTC. Translating it yields CASSLAFGGGALYEQYF.